Presented here are 2 T cell receptor beta chains from one specimen sequenced in a study of blood T cell repertoires in COVID-19. Profiled with immunoSEQ multiplex PCR; TCRdb holds only in-frame clones, not every one. This table has 250,000 or so clones, 86% appearing once. Material: PBMCs or T cells enriched from blood (not recorded which). The source of these receptors is a man in his forties who had recovered from COVID-19.

The chain has TRBV3-1 (or the pseudogene TRBV3-2) and TRBJ1-5, with 7 nucleotides matching TRBD1. The CDR3 loop spans 15 amino acids. The germline V gene has CDR1 LGHDT and CDR2 YNNKEL (reference sequence). Unmatched junction bases numbered 3, after V lost 2 bases and J lost 2 bases. As DNA, the CDR3 is TGTGCCAGCAGCCAAATGGGGACAGGCAATCAGCCCCAGCATTTT. The encoded protein is CASSQMGTGNQPQHF.

V and J are TRBV2 and TRBJ1-4; D remains unclear. Trimming cost V 3 bases and J 4 bases, with 9 bases left between them. CDR1 is SNHLY, CDR2 FYNNEI, per germline. CDR3 length: 14 amino acids. CDR3 region: CASSELEFNEKLFF. Here the CDR3 DNA reads TGTGCCAGCAGTGAGTTGGAGTTTAATGAAAAACTGTTTTTT.